One and the same sample provided the 28 T cell receptor beta chains below, sequenced in a study of T cells after somatic rescue of genetic block. Repertoires were generated with immunoSEQ multiplex PCR, while TCRdb's copy carries only in-frame clones and drops some. The table includes about 120,000 clones, just over 90% detected once. Material for sequencing was peripheral blood mononuclear cells (PBMCs). Source of these receptors: a woman aged 18-29 years.

The rearrangement links TRBV2 to TRBJ2-1, with TRBD2 matching 9 bases. Germline lookup yields CDR1 SNHLY and CDR2 FYNNEI. Germline trimming cut 7 bases from V and 6 bases from J; bases unmatched to any gene: 19. The CDR3 loop spans 18 amino acids. As DNA, the CDR3 is TGTGCCAGCATAAGTGCGGGGGGGAGTTCAGGCCAATCCAATGAGCAGTTCTTC. Its translation: CASISAGGSSGQSNEQFF.

The chain couples TRBV7-9 to TRBJ1-2, with D unclear. Trimming removed 8 bases at V and 2 bases at J, with 21 bases between. The germline gives CDR1 SEHNR, CDR2 FQNEAQ (reference sequence). The CDR3 spans 16 residues. The CDR3 loop reads CASQSDPRYVNYGYTF. DNA of the CDR3: TGTGCCAGCCAAAGTGATCCCCGTTACGTAAACTATGGCTACACCTTC.

The chain carries TRBV10-3 and TRBJ1-3; no clear D. The V gene lost 8 bases and the J gene lost 6 bases, with 14 bases spanning the gap. The CDR3 is made up of 13 amino acids. The germline V gene has CDR1 ENHRY and CDR2 SYGVKD. The CDR3 DNA follows: TGTGCCATCCAACGTGGACTGCAAAACACCATATATTTT. It encodes CAIQRGLQNTIYF.

V and J are TRBV7-9 and TRBJ2-4; tentatively, D is TRBD2 (6 bases). Looked up from germline, CDR1 is SEHNR and CDR2 is FQNEAQ (reference sequence). V lost 5 bases and J lost 10, with 15 bases in between. The CDR3 loop spans 13 amino acids. The CDR3 here is CASSASGTPIQYF. CDR3 nucleotide sequence: TGTGCCAGCAGCGCCTCCGGGACTCCTATTCAGTACTTC.

In DNA, the CDR3 is TGTGCCTGGAGTCCTAAGGGGAGGAATGAAGCTTTCTTT. This translates into CAWSPKGRNEAFF. The chain couples TRBV30 to TRBJ1-1, with D possibly matching TRBD1 (5 bases). Per the germline V gene, CDR1 is GTSNPN and CDR2 is SVGIG (reference sequence). This CDR3 is built from 13 residues. V was trimmed by 2 bases and J by 7 bases, leaving 14 bases between them.

The CDR3 sequence is CSARQQGISYNEQFF. The CDR3, as DNA: TGCAGCGCCCGTCAACAGGGGATCTCCTACAATGAGCAGTTCTTC. V usage is TRBV29-1 and J usage is TRBJ2-1, with 7 bases aligning to TRBD1. The CDR3 runs 15 residues. V lost 7 bases and J lost 0; bases outside the gene matches: 9. The germline V gene encodes CDR1 SQVTM and CDR2 ANQGSEA.

This clone turned up a few times. The chain has TRBV4-3 and TRBJ2-3; D is unclear. Trimming cost V 1 base and J 6 bases, with 8 bases left between them. Germline V gene lookup returns CDR1 LGHNA and CDR2 YSLEER. The CDR3 has 13 amino acids. Written as DNA, the CDR3 is TGCGCCAGCAGCCAAGGGCCGTGGGATACGCAGTATTTT. Amino acids: CASSQGPWDTQYF.

V is TRBV14 and J is TRBJ2-3; the D is unclear. Trimming cost V 1 base and J 2 bases, with 7 bases left between them. Germline V gene sequence: CDR1 SGHDN, CDR2 FVKESK. This CDR3 region has 14 residues. The CDR3 coding sequence is TGTGCCAGCAGCCAAGGGGATCTCACAGATACGCAGTATTTT. It specifies CASSQGDLTDTQYF.

The chain recombines TRBV4-3 with TRBJ1-1; D is perhaps TRBD1 (6 bases). Per the germline V gene, CDR1 is LGHNA and CDR2 is YSLEER. CDR3 length equals 15 residues. Deletions cut 7 bases from V and 2 bases from J, with 17 bases between. This chain's CDR3 is CASTISTGVNTEAFF. The CDR3 nucleotides are TGCGCCAGCACTATTTCGACAGGCGTTAACACTGAAGCTTTCTTT.

V usage is TRBV10-3 and J usage is TRBJ2-7, with D maybe TRBD2 (6 bases). Germline V gene data show CDR1 as ENHRY and CDR2 as SYGVKD. V was pared by 4 bases and J by 7 bases, with 14 bases between. The CDR3 has 13 amino acids. In nucleotides, the CDR3 is TGTGCCATCAGTGGTCGATTGGGGGGAGAGCAGTACTTC. This codes for CAISGRLGGEQYF.

V and J are TRBV5-6 and TRBJ2-7; D ambiguous. This CDR3 comprises 12 residues. Germline V lookup: CDR1 SGHDT, CDR2 YYEEEE. The V end was cut by 2 bases, the J end by 2 bases, with 5 bases between. CDR3 nucleotide sequence: TGTGCCAGCAGCTTATCCCCCTACGAGCAGTACTTC. Translation gives CASSLSPYEQYF.

This clone came up a few times. The DNA for the CDR3 is TGCGCCAGCAGCTTGTTTGAGGGGCGCGGAACCGGGGAGCTGTTTTTT. Encoded protein: CASSLFEGRGTGELFF. The chain recombines TRBV5-1 with TRBJ2-2, with D possibly called TRBD1 or TRBD2 (5 bases each). The V and J ends lost 1 base and 5 bases respectively, with 15 bases between them. In germline, CDR1 is SGHRS, CDR2 YFSETQ. The CDR3 is 16 amino acids.

This clone appeared once. The rearrangement joins TRBV10-3 to TRBJ2-7, with a tentative D call TRBD2 (7 bases). Germline CDR1 ENHRY, CDR2 SYGVKD. V lost 6 bases, J lost 2 bases, and 11 bases lay in between. This CDR3 region has 13 residues. This CDR3 reads CAIRGGDTYEQYF. CDR3 bases: TGTGCCATCAGGGGGGGGGACACCTACGAGCAGTACTTC.

The chain has TRBV7-2 and TRBJ2-3; 11 nucleotides line up with TRBD2. J gave up 0 bases and V 1 base, and 6 bases lay outside the gene matches. CDR3 length: 18 residues. Germline CDR1 is SGHTA and CDR2 is FQGNSA. The CDR3 nucleotides read TGTGCCAGCAGCTTAGGTCTAGCGGGGGGCACTAGCACAGATACGCAGTATTTT. Translating it yields CASSLGLAGGTSTDTQYF.

This clone was seen more than once but under ten times. V usage is TRBV15 and J usage is TRBJ2-7; TRBD1 aligns across 10 bases. This CDR3 region has 15 residues. The germline gives CDR1 LNHNV, CDR2 YYDKDF (reference sequence). Losses at the gene ends were 4 bases for V and 2 bases for J; bases not matched to a gene: 5. The CDR3 nucleotides are TGTGCCACCAGCACCGGGACAGGGGCGGCCTACGAGCAGTACTTC. Translation gives CATSTGTGAAYEQYF.

The chain is built from TRBV11-2 and TRBJ1-2; D ambiguous. This CDR3 is 15 amino acids long. The germline V and J ends were trimmed by 0 bases and 8 bases, with 16 bases remaining between them. From germline, CDR1 is SGHAT and CDR2 FQNNGV. The CDR3 coding sequence is TGTGCCAGCAGCTTAGATTTAGCCTCGGAAGGGGGCTACACCTTC. Amino acids: CASSLDLASEGGYTF.

The chain has TRBV9 and TRBJ1-2, with D hard to call. The length of the CDR3 is 13 residues. V was pared by 3 bases and J by 4 bases, with 10 bases between. CDR1 and CDR2 from the germline V gene are SGDLS and YYNGEE. CDR3: CASSAPPSYGYTF. In DNA form, the CDR3 reads TGTGCCAGCAGCGCCCCCCCTAGCTATGGCTACACCTTC.

The chain couples TRBV28 to TRBJ1-2; TRBD1 is a possible D gene (6 bases). The CDR3 totals 15 residues. V was pared by 7 bases and J by 5 bases, with 20 bases between. CDR1 and CDR2 from the germline V gene are MDHEN and SYDVKM. The CDR3 bases are TGTGCCAGCACATTGGGGGCCGACGGTCCATATGGCTACACCTTC. Translation: CASTLGADGPYGYTF.

This chain links TRBV4-3 with TRBJ1-2; D perhaps matches TRBD1 (5 bases). V was clipped by 1 base and J by 2 bases, with 8 bases between them. The CDR3 loop spans 14 amino acids. Germline V lookup: CDR1 LGHNA, CDR2 YSLEER. The chain's CDR3 is CASSQVAGNYGYTF. Written as DNA, the CDR3 is TGCGCCAGCAGCCAAGTGGCAGGGAACTATGGCTACACCTTC.

This chain joins TRBV13 and TRBJ2-1; 8 bases align to TRBD2. Germline CDR1 and CDR2: PRHDT and FYEKMQ (reference sequence). This CDR3 has 16 amino acids. J lost 5 bases, V lost 5 bases, and 11 bases had no gene match. Here the CDR3 DNA reads TGTGCCAGCAGCCGTCCATCCGGGACTAGGGACAATGAGCAGTTCTTC. Translated, it gives CASSRPSGTRDNEQFF.

The genes are TRBV7-8 and TRBJ2-7; TRBD2 is a possible D gene (6 bases). V was clipped by 3 bases and J by 5 bases, with 14 bases between them. The CDR3 length is 14 residues. Germline assignment: CDR1 SGHVS and CDR2 FQNEAQ. CDR3 loop: CASSLEGLIDEQYF. CDR3 DNA sequence: TGTGCCAGCAGCTTGGAGGGTTTAATTGACGAGCAGTACTTC.

V usage is TRBV5-6 and J usage is TRBJ1-2, with D possibly being TRBD1 (5 bases). This CDR3 comprises 15 residues. Between the trimmed V and J ends, which lost 2 bases and 3 bases, there was a span of 14 bases. The germline gives CDR1 SGHDT, CDR2 YYEEEE. CDR3: CASSLGPQGYYGYTF. CDR3 nucleotide sequence: TGTGCCAGCAGCTTAGGGCCCCAGGGCTACTATGGCTACACCTTC.

The chain carries TRBV5-6 and TRBJ1-1; the D gene is possibly TRBD1 (5 bases). V dropped 3 bases and J dropped 0 bases, with 15 bases sitting between them. The CDR3 contains 16 residues. Looked up from germline, CDR1 is SGHDT and CDR2 is YYEEEE. The CDR3 nucleotides read TGTGCCAGCAGCTCGGGTTGGGGCCAAATGAACACTGAAGCTTTCTTT. Protein sequence: CASSSGWGQMNTEAFF.

This clone was counted a single time. The CDR3 protein is CASSGGRTGGRYEQYF. CDR3 in DNA: TGTGCCAGCAGCGGAGGGAGGACAGGGGGCAGGTACGAGCAGTACTTC. The V gene is TRBV7-9, the J gene TRBJ2-7, with TRBD1 matching 11 bases. Germline V gene data show CDR1 as SEHNR and CDR2 as FQNEAQ (reference sequence). The CDR3 length is 16 residues. Trimming took 5 bases from V and 4 from J; bases not matched to a gene: 10.

The chain is built from TRBV6-4 and TRBJ2-3; D is possibly TRBD2 (6 bases). Germline CDR1 reads MRHNA; CDR2 reads SNTAGT. V gave up 7 bases and J gave up 0 bases, with 11 bases separating them. The CDR3 has 14 amino acids. The CDR3 region has the DNA TGTGCCAGCAAACCCGGGACTAGCACAGATACGCAGTATTTT. Translated, it gives CASKPGTSTDTQYF.

This clone was seen only a few times. V usage is TRBV9 and J usage is TRBJ2-7, with D perhaps matching TRBD1 (6 bases). This CDR3 spans 15 amino acids. V lost 3 bases to trimming and J lost 5 bases, with 18 bases between them. Germline-derived CDR1 and CDR2 are SGDLS and YYNGEE. CDR3 DNA sequence: TGTGCCAGCAGCGGAGAGGGCAGGGGTGCCGACGAGCAGTACTTC. Residues: CASSGEGRGADEQYF.

The chain is built from TRBV18 and TRBJ2-3; D is unresolved. The V end was cut by 6 bases, the J end by 2 bases, with 6 bases between. Per the germline V gene, CDR1 is KGHSH and CDR2 is LQKENI. The CDR3 has 12 amino acids. The CDR3 is CASSSSTDTQYF. CDR3 bases: TGTGCCAGCTCCTCTTCCACAGATACGCAGTATTTT.

This clone was recorded a few times. The chain carries TRBV7-9 and TRBJ2-2, with D perhaps assigned TRBD1 or TRBD2 (5 bases each). This CDR3 is built from 13 residues. The germline V and J ends were trimmed by 5 bases and 14 bases, with 18 bases remaining between them. The germline CDR1 and CDR2 sequences are SEHNR and FQNEAQ (reference sequence). The CDR3: CASSQPGAQVLFF. The CDR3 bases are TGTGCCAGCAGCCAACCCGGGGCGCAGGTCCTGTTTTTT.